Presented here are 5 T cell receptor beta chains from one specimen sequenced in a study of regulatory T cells in long-lasting Graves disease. Building the TCR beta libraries relied on iRepertoire HTBI primers, and CDR3 regions underwent Arm-PCR. TCRdb re-called the multiplex PCR reads with MiXCR, one entry per CDR3 protein. Found here are about 310,000 distinct CDR3 sequences, 22% of them singletons; the top ten hold more than 55%. As for time point: persistent/refractory GD, antithyroid drugs over 5 years with positive TRAb. RNA extracted from PBMCs served as the sequencing template. Sample: peripheral blood mononuclear cells (PBMCs), taken when the disease was refractory, from a patient treated with antithyroid drugs. The receptors were sampled from a female donor with Graves disease.

This clonotype has a handful of counts. The chain joins TRBV19 to TRBJ1-1; unclear D gene. The V end was cut by 9 bases, the J end by 7 bases, with 12 bases between. The CDR3 consists of 11 residues. Germline V gene lookup returns CDR1 LNHDA and CDR2 SQIVND (reference sequence). The DNA of the CDR3 is TGTGCCAGCCAGTACAGAGGTGAAGCTTTCTTT. Its protein product is CASQYRGEAFF. Full variable domain (rest looked up from reference TRBV19 and TRBJ1-1): DGGITQSPKYLFRKEGQNVTLSCEQNLNHDAMYWYRQDPGQGLRLIYYSQIVNDFQKGDIAEGYSVSREKKESFPLTVTSAQKNPTAFYLCASQYRGEAFFGQGTRLTVV.

At least ten counts were recorded for this clonotype. CDR3 DNA: TGTGCCAGCAGTCCTGGGGGAGGGATGAACACTGAAGCTTTCTTT. It encodes CASSPGGGMNTEAFF. This rearrangement joins TRBV12-3 or TRBV12-4 to TRBJ1-1; tentatively, D is TRBD1 (5 bases). The CDR3 has 15 residues. V lost 5 bases and J 0 bases, leaving 13 bases between the germline ends.

This clonotype was counted a few times. The rearrangement uses TRBV14 and TRBJ1-1; 8 bases fit TRBD1. The CDR3 spans 12 residues. Germline-derived CDR1 and CDR2 are SGHDN and FVKESK. J was trimmed by 8 bases and V by 2 bases; bases with no gene match: 1. As DNA, the CDR3 is TGTGCCAGCAGCCAATGGACAGGGGAAGCTTTCTTT. Its translation is CASSQWTGEAFF.

Only a few counts were recorded for this clonotype. This chain links TRBV12-3 or TRBV12-4 with TRBJ2-1; 7 nucleotides match TRBD1. This CDR3 comprises 13 residues. The V and J ends lost 3 bases and 6 bases, in that order; junction bases with no gene match: 2. CDR3 amino acids: CASSLDRPNEQFF. Written as DNA, the CDR3 is TGTGCCAGCAGTTTGGACAGGCCCAATGAGCAGTTCTTC.

The chain uses TRBV3-1 and TRBJ1-1; D remains unclear. Trimming left V 3 bases short and J 3 bases short, with 8 bases between. The CDR3 length is 13 residues. Germline CDR1 LGHDT, CDR2 YNNKEL (reference sequence). The CDR3, as DNA: TGTGCCAGCAGCCATGGGGAAGACACTGAAGCTTTCTTT. Amino acid sequence: CASSHGEDTEAFF.